This TCR beta chain comes out of a study of T-cell reconstitution after alpha-beta-depleted transplantation in children. General observations from the study: Counts and diversity of T cells one year after transplant came mostly from newly produced T cells.

Preparation of the TCRbeta library was carried out with unique molecular identifiers. TCRdb fed the PCR reads into MiXCR, producing one record per CDR3 protein. This repertoire shows fewer than 550,000 distinct CDR3 sequences, approximately 10% found once; its top ten account for less than 15%. Trimming removed 4 bases from V and 1 base from J; junction bases left unmatched: 5. The CDR3 loop spans 15 amino acids. The germline gives CDR1 MGHRA, CDR2 YSYEKL. There are many counts of this clonotype. Its antigen is still unknown. This sequence joins TRBV4-1 and TRBJ1-1; 8 nucleotides align to TRBD1. This clonotype was obtained from a female patient younger than 10 who had a stem cell transplant for aplastic anemia, so the T cells may come from the graft donor. The input for sequencing was PBMCs, mostly from graft donor cells, taken 180 days after TCRalphabeta/CD19-depleted stem cell transplant. The CDR3: CASSPGQGGNTEAFF. The CDR3, as DNA: TGCGCCAGCAGCCCCGGACAGGGAGGGAACACTGAAGCTTTCTTT.